This T cell receptor (beta chain) was recorded in a study of blood T cell repertoires in COVID-19. The data were produced by immunoSEQ multiplex PCR, yet TCRdb's version contains in-frame clones alone and is incomplete. The table records approximately 150,000 clones, roughly 90% of them present only once. Germline trimming cut 1 base from V and 9 bases from J; bases unmatched to any gene: 8. Germline V gene data show CDR1 as SGHTA and CDR2 as FQGTGA. This CDR3 contains 15 residues. The sequencing input was peripheral blood. This TCR was recovered from an older woman with active or convalescent COVID-19. The chain links TRBV7-3 to TRBJ2-1; 8 bases are a match to TRBD2. CDR3 bases: TGTGCCAGCAGCTTAAGAGCGGGGGTCGGGAGTGAGCAGTTCTTC. Protein product: CASSLRAGVGSEQFF. The entire variable domain, with the rest obtained from reference TRBV7-3 and TRBJ2-1, is as follows: GAGVSQTPSNKVTEKGKYVELRCDPISGHTALYWYRQSLGQGPEFLIYFQGTGAADDSGLPNDRFFAVRPEGSVSTLKIQRTERGDSAVYLCASSLRAGVGSEQFFGPGTRLTVL.